One and the same sample provided the 17 T cell receptor beta chains below, sequenced in a study of response to subunit inactivated influenza vaccine. TCRdb processed the RT-PCR reads anew with MiXCR; each CDR3 protein has one entry. The table has hundreds of thousands of distinct CDR3 sequences, about a fifth seen once. The sequenced sample was PBMCs from blood, obtained more than 4 days after vaccination. Every receptor here comes from a man in his forties or fifties who received an inactivated influenza vaccine.

The rearrangement joins TRBV12-3 or TRBV12-4 to TRBJ2-7, with TRBD2 as a possible D gene (6 bases). V shed 1 base and J shed 7 bases, with 11 bases lying between them. CDR3 length equals 13 residues. DNA for the CDR3: TGTGCCAGCAGTTTAGTGGCTAGCGAAGAGCAGTACTTC. Protein sequence: CASSLVASEEQYF.

The chain has TRBV29-1 and TRBJ1-1; D possibly corresponds to TRBD1 (6 bases). Per germline, CDR1 SQVTM and CDR2 ANQGSEA. The CDR3 has 13 amino acids. V was shortened by 1 base and J by 4 bases, with 10 bases between the two germline ends. CDR3 sequence: CSVEGGRATEAFF. CDR3 DNA sequence: TGCAGCGTTGAAGGGGGGCGAGCCACTGAAGCTTTCTTT.

The count of this clonotype is one. This chain joins TRBV29-1 and TRBJ2-2, with D hard to call. In germline, CDR1 is SQVTM, CDR2 ANQGSEA. This CDR3 comprises 13 residues. V gave up 4 bases and J gave up 3 bases, with 9 bases separating them. The CDR3 sequence is CSVAQTYTGELFF. In DNA form, the CDR3 reads TGCAGCGTTGCCCAAACTTACACCGGGGAGCTGTTTTTT.

This clonotype has more than one count but fewer than ten. The chain joins TRBV7-6 to TRBJ2-5, with D maybe TRBD2 (5 bases). The CDR3 totals 15 residues. The germline CDR1 and CDR2 sequences are SGHVS and FNYEAQ. The ends were cut back, 1 base at V and 2 bases at J, with 11 bases in the middle. CDR3 nucleotide sequence: TGTGCCAGCAGCTTAGGGACTTACCGACAAGAGACCCAGTACTTC. Translated, it gives CASSLGTYRQETQYF.

This clonotype was counted between two and nine times. CDR3 region: CASSLVFRVLDEQFF. The CDR3 DNA sequence: TGTGCCAGCAGCTTAGTATTTCGGGTACTGGATGAGCAGTTCTTC. The V gene is TRBV7-2, the J gene TRBJ2-1; D gene unclear. Trimming stripped 1 base from V and 8 bases from J, with 15 bases between. From germline, CDR1 is SGHTA and CDR2 FQGNSA. CDR3 length: 15 amino acids.

This clonotype has a handful of counts. The chain links TRBV29-1 to TRBJ1-2, with D tentatively TRBD1 (5 bases). CDR3 length: 14 residues. Germline CDR1 reads SQVTM; CDR2 reads ANQGSEA. V was cut by 6 bases and J by 4 bases, with 18 bases left in between. The CDR3 loop is CSVDQTVDRYGYTF. In DNA form, the CDR3 reads TGCAGCGTCGATCAGACAGTCGATCGCTATGGCTACACCTTC.

This chain uses TRBV18 with TRBJ2-3; TRBD1 might be the D (6 bases). Between the trimmed V and J ends, which lost 5 bases and 2 bases, there was a span of 11 bases. The CDR3 runs 14 residues. Germline V gene lookup returns CDR1 KGHSH and CDR2 LQKENI. The CDR3 loop is CASSFGQNTDTQYF. In nucleotides, the CDR3 is TGTGCCAGCTCATTTGGACAGAACACAGATACGCAGTATTTT. Based on the CDR3 plus reference TRBV18 and TRBJ2-3, the full variable domain is NAGVMQNPRHLVRRRGQEARLRCSPMKGHSHVYWYRQLPEEGLKFMVYLQKENIIDESGMPKERFSAEFPKEGPSILRIQQVVRGDSAAYFCASSFGQNTDTQYFGPGTRLTVL.

The V call is TRBV20-1, the J call TRBJ2-1; 7 bases are a match to TRBD2. V shed 2 bases, J shed 7 bases, and the junction held 11 bases outside the gene matches. Per the germline V gene, CDR1 is DFQATT and CDR2 is SNEGSKA (reference sequence). The CDR3 covers 15 residues. The chain's CDR3 is CSARKGLAVINEQFF. CDR3 nucleotide sequence: TGCAGTGCTAGAAAAGGTCTAGCGGTAATTAATGAGCAGTTCTTC.

The chain recombines TRBV5-1 with TRBJ2-2; TRBD2 matches 11 bases. J was trimmed by 1 base and V by 1 base; bases with no gene match: 6. The CDR3 sequence is 18 residues long. The germline V gene encodes CDR1 SGHRS and CDR2 YFSETQ. CDR3 bases: TGCGCCAGCAGCTTGACTACGGGACTAGCGGTGAACACCGGGGAGCTGTTTTTT. Protein product: CASSLTTGLAVNTGELFF. The full variable domain, rest sourced from reference TRBV5-1 and TRBJ2-2, is KAGVTQTPRYLIKTRGQQVTLSCSPISGHRSVSWYQQTPGQGLQFLFEYFSETQRNKGNFPGRFSGRQFSNSRSEMNVSTLELGDSALYLCASSLTTGLAVNTGELFFGEGSRLTVL.

This clonotype was recorded many times. The V gene is TRBV6-5, the J gene TRBJ1-5; TRBD1 matches at 8 bases. Germline V CDR1 and CDR2: MNHEY, SVGAGI. This CDR3 region has 16 residues. V lost 4 bases and J lost 5; bases outside the gene matches: 10. CDR3 in amino acids: CASSSIRTGPDQPQHF. CDR3 DNA: TGTGCCAGCAGTTCCATCCGGACAGGGCCGGATCAGCCCCAGCATTTT.

The V gene is TRBV5-1, the J gene TRBJ1-2; D ambiguous. Germline CDR1 and CDR2: SGHRS and YFSETQ. This CDR3 region has 13 residues. Trimming pared 3 bases from V and 4 bases from J, leaving 10 bases between. CDR3 coding DNA: TGCGCCAGCAGCTCTCTTGACGGCTATGGCTACACCTTC. It codes for CASSSLDGYGYTF.

V usage is TRBV20-1 and J usage is TRBJ1-2; D ambiguous. The CDR3 runs to 14 residues. Trimming stripped 1 base from V and 4 bases from J, with 13 bases between. Germline values: CDR1 DFQATT, CDR2 SNEGSKA (reference sequence). CDR3 region: CSARARGQSYGYTF. CDR3 DNA: TGCAGTGCTAGAGCCCGTGGGCAGAGCTATGGCTACACCTTC.

The chain couples TRBV28 to TRBJ2-7, with D tentatively TRBD2 (5 bases). CDR1 is MDHEN, CDR2 SYDVKM, per germline. The CDR3 sequence is 15 residues long. The germline V and J ends were trimmed by 3 bases and 0 bases, with 12 bases remaining between them. The CDR3 sequence is CASSLASTNSYEQYF. The CDR3 DNA reads TGTGCCAGCAGTTTGGCCTCGACTAACTCCTACGAGCAGTACTTC.

The gene calls are TRBV2 and TRBJ1-6, with no clear D. CDR1 SNHLY and CDR2 FYNNEI come from the germline V gene. This CDR3 region has 12 residues. Trimming cost V 6 bases and J 10 bases, with 10 bases left between them. DNA of the CDR3: TGTGCCAGCAGGCCAGATATGTCACCCCTCCACTTT. Translation: CASRPDMSPLHF.

Only a few counts were recorded for this clonotype. The rearrangement joins TRBV27 to TRBJ2-1; 10 nucleotides match TRBD1. The CDR3 covers 15 residues. J lost 0 bases, V lost 9 bases, and 5 bases had no gene match. Germline V gene data show CDR1 as MNHEY and CDR2 as SMNVEV (reference sequence). Written as DNA, the CDR3 is TGTGCCAGTGGACAGGGGGTGAGCTCCTACAATGAGCAGTTCTTC. It translates to CASGQGVSSYNEQFF.

This chain uses TRBV4-3 with TRBJ2-5, with D perhaps TRBD1 (5 bases). Trimming took 6 bases from V and 0 from J, leaving 11 bases between them. Germline V gene lookup returns CDR1 LGHNA and CDR2 YSLEER. CDR3 length: 14 residues. The CDR3 DNA follows: TGCGCCAGCAGACAGGACACTAACCAAGAGACCCAGTACTTC. Its protein product is CASRQDTNQETQYF.

The chain couples TRBV14 to TRBJ1-2; D is unresolved. The ends were cut back, 0 bases at V and 10 bases at J, with 9 bases in the middle. Germline V gives CDR1 SGHDN, CDR2 FVKESK. This CDR3 is 12 amino acids long. The CDR3 protein is CASSQDRGVYTF. DNA for the CDR3: TGTGCCAGCAGCCAAGACCGCGGGGTCTACACCTTC.